The present T cell receptor beta chain was sequenced within a study of blood T cell repertoires in COVID-19. About the research overall: Collection of acute and convalescent COVID-19 samples took place in the United States, Italy and Spain.

Enrollment of patients from Seattle took place during active infection, with longitudinal follow-up. Germline V CDR1 and CDR2: SGDLS, YYNGEE. This CDR3 is built from 15 residues. V dropped 2 bases and J dropped 0 bases, with 12 bases sitting between them. Original processing notes: Amplifying reference gene primers gave estimates of nucleated cell counts. TCRdb's copy holds only in-frame clones and misses some; the assay was immunoSEQ multiplex PCR. V, J and clone size reflect that table, while D and trimming were determined from the DNA. The sample holds fewer than 700,000 clones, roughly 89% seen once.

This TCR came from a woman between 50 and 59 years old with COVID-19, enrolled during active disease. Sequencing was done on a sample of peripheral blood. The V gene is TRBV9, the J gene TRBJ2-7; D is perhaps TRBD2 (5 bases). The CDR3 loop reads CASSVGVLGSYEQYF. In DNA form, the CDR3 reads TGTGCCAGCAGCGTCGGGGTCCTGGGCTCCTACGAGCAGTACTTC.